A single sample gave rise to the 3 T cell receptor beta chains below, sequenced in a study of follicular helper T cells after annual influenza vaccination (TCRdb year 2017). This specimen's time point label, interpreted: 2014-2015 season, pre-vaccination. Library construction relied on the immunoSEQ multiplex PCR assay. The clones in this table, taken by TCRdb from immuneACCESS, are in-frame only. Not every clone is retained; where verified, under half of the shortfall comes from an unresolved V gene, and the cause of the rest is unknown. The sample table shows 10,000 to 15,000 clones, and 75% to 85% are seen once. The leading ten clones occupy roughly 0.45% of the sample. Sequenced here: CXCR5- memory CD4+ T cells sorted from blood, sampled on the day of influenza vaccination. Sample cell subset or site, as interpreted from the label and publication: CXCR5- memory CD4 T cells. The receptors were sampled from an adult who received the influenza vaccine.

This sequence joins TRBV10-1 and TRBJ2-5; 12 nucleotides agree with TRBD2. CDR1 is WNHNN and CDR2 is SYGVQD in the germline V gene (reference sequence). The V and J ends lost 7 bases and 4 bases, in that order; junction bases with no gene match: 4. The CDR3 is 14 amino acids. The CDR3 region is CASKTSGGRETQYF. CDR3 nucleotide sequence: TGCGCCAGCAAGACTAGCGGGGGTCGAGAGACCCAGTACTTC.

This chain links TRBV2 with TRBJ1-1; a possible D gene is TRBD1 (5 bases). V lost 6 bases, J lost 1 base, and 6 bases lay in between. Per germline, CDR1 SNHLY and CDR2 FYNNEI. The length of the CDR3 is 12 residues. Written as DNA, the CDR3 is TGTGCCAGCAGGACAGCGAACACTGAAGCTTTCTTT. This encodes CASRTANTEAFF.

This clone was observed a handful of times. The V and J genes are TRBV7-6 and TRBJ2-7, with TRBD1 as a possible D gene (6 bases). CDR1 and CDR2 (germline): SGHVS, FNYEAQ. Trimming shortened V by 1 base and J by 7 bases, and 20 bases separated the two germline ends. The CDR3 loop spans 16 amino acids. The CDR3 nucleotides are TGTGCCAGCAGCTTAGGAAATCCAGGGGTGATCGGGGAGCAGTACTTC. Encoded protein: CASSLGNPGVIGEQYF.